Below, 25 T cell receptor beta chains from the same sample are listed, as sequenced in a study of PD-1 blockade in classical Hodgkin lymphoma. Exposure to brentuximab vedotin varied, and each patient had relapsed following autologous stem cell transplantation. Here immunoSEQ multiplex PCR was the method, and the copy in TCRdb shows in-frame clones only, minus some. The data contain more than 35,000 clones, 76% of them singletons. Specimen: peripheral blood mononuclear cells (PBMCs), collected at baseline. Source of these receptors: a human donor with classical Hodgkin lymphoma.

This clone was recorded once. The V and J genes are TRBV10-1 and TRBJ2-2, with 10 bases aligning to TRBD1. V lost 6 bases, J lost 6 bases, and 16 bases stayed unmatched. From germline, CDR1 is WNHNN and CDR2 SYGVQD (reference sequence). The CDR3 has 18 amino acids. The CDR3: CASSGTGDRPTDPGELFF. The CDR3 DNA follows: TGCGCCAGCAGCGGGACAGGGGATCGCCCCACGGACCCCGGGGAGCTGTTTTTT.

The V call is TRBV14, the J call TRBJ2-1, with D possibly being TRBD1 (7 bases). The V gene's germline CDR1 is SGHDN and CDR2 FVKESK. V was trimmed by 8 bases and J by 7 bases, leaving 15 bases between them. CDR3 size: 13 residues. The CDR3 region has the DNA TGTGCCAGCGGGAACTCAGGGGGGAATGAGCAGTTCTTC. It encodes CASGNSGGNEQFF.

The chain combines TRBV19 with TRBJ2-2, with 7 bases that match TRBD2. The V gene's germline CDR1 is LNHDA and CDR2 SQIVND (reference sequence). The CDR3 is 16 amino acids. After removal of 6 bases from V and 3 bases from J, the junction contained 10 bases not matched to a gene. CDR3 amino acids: CASRSLSRGDTGELFF. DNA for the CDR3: TGTGCCAGTAGATCGCTGAGCCGGGGGGACACCGGGGAGCTGTTTTTT. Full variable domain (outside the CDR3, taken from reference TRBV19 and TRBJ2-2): DGGITQSPKYLFRKEGQNVTLSCEQNLNHDAMYWYRQDPGQGLRLIYYSQIVNDFQKGDIAEGYSVSREKKESFPLTVTSAQKNPTAFYLCASRSLSRGDTGELFFGEGSRLTVL.

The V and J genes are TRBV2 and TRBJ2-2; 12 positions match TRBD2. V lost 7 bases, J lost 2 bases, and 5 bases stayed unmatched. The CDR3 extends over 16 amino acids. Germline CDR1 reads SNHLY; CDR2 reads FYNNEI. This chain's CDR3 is CASTRLAGANTGELFF. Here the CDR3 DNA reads TGTGCCAGCACCCGACTAGCGGGAGCCAACACCGGGGAGCTGTTTTTT.

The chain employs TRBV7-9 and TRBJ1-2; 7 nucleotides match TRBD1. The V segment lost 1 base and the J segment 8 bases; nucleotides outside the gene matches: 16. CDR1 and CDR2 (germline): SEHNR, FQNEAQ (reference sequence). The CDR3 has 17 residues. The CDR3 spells CASSLGPPGTAVGGYTF. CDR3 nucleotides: TGTGCCAGCAGCTTAGGCCCCCCCGGGACAGCGGTCGGCGGCTACACCTTC. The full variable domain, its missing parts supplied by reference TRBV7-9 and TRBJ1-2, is DTGVSQNPRHKITKRGQNVTFRCDPISEHNRLYWYRQTLGQGPEFLTYFQNEAQLEKSRLLSDRFSAERPKGSFSTLEIQRTEQGDSAMYLCASSLGPPGTAVGGYTFGSGTRLTVV.

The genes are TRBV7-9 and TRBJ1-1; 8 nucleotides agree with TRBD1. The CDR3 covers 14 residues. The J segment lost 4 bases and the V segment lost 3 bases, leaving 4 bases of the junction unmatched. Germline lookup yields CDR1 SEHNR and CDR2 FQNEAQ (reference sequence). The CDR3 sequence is CASSFATGGTEAFF. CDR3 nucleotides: TGTGCCAGCAGCTTCGCTACAGGGGGCACTGAAGCTTTCTTT. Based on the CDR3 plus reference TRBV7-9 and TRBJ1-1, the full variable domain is DTGVSQNPRHKITKRGQNVTFRCDPISEHNRLYWYRQTLGQGPEFLTYFQNEAQLEKSRLLSDRFSAERPKGSFSTLEIQRTEQGDSAMYLCASSFATGGTEAFFGQGTRLTVV.

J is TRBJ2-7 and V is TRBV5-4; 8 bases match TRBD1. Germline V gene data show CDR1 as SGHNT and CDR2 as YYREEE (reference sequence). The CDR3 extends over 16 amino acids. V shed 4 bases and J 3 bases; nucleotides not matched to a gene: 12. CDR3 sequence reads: CASSLGPGQAIYEQYF. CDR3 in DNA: TGTGCCAGCAGCCTGGGGCCGGGACAGGCAATCTACGAGCAGTACTTC. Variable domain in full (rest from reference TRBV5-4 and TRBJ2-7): ETGVTQSPTHLIKTRGQQVTLRCSSQSGHNTVSWYQQALGQGPQFIFQYYREEENGRGNFPPRFSGLQFPNYSSELNVNALELDDSALYLCASSLGPGQAIYEQYFGPGTRLTVT.

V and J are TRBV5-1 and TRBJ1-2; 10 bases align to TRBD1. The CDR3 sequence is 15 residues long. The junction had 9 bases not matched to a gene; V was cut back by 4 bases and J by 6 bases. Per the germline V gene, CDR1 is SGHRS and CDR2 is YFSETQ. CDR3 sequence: CASSIGTGEWNGYTF. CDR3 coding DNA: TGCGCCAGCAGCATCGGGACAGGGGAGTGGAATGGCTACACCTTC.

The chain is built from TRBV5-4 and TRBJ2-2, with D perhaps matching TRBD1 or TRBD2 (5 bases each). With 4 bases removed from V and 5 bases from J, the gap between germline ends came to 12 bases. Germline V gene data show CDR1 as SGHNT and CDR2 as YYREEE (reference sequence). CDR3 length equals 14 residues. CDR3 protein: CASSNGASTGELFF. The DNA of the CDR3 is TGTGCCAGCAGCAACGGGGCCTCTACCGGGGAGCTGTTTTTT.

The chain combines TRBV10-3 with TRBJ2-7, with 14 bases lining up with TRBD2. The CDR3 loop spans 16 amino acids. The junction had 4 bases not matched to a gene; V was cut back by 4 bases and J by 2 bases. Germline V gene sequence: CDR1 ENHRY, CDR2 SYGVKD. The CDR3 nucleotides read TGTGCCATCAGTGGCGGGACTAGCGGGAGCACCTACGAGCAGTACTTC. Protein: CAISGGTSGSTYEQYF.

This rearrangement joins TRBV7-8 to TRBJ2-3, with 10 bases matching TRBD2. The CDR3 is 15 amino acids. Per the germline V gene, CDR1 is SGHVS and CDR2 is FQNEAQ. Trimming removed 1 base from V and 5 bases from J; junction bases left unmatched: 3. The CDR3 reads CASSLERGGRDTQYF. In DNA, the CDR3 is TGTGCCAGCAGCTTAGAGCGGGGGGGGAGAGATACGCAGTATTTT. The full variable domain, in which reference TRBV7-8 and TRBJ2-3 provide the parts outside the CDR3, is GAGVSQSPRYKVAKRGQDVALRCDPISGHVSLFWYQQALGQGPEFLTYFQNEAQLDKSGLPSDRFFAERPEGSVSTLKIQRTQQEDSAVYLCASSLERGGRDTQYFGPGTRLTVL.

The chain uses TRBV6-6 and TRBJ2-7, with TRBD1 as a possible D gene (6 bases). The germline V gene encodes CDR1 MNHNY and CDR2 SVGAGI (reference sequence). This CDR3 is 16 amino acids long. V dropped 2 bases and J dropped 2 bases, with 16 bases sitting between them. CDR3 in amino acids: CASSYGPGQPPYEQYF. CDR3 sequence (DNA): TGTGCCAGCAGTTACGGGCCTGGACAGCCCCCCTACGAGCAGTACTTC.

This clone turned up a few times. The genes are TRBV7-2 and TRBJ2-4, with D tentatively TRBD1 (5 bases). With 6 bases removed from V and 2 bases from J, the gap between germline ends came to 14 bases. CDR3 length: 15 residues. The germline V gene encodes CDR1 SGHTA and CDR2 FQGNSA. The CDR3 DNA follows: TGTGCCAGCAGTTCGTTGACAGCCTCCAAAAACATTCAGTACTTC. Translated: CASSSLTASKNIQYF.

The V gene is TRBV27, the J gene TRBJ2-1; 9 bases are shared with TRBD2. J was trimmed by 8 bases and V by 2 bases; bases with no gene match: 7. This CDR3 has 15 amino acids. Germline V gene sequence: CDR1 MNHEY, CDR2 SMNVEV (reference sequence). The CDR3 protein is CASSLALAGYDEQFF. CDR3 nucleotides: TGTGCCAGCAGTTTAGCGCTAGCGGGATACGATGAGCAGTTCTTC.

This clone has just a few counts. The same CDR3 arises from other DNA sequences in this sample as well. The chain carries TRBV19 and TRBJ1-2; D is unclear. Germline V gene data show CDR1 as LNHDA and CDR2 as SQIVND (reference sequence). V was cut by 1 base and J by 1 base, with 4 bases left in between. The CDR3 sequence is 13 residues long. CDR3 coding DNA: TGTGCCAGTAGTATAGGATTTAACTATGGCTACACCTTC. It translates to CASSIGFNYGYTF.

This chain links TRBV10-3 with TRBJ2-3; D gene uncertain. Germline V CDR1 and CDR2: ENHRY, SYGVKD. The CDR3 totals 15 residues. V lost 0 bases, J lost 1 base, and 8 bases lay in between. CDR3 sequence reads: CAISESSQGTDTQYF. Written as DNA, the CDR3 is TGTGCCATCAGTGAGTCGAGCCAGGGCACAGATACGCAGTATTTT.

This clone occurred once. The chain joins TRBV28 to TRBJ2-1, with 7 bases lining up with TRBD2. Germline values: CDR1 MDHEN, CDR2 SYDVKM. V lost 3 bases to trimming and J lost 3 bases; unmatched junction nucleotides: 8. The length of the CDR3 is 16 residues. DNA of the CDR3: TGTGCCAGCAGTTTGAGCCTAGCGGTCCTCTACAATGAGCAGTTCTTC. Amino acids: CASSLSLAVLYNEQFF.

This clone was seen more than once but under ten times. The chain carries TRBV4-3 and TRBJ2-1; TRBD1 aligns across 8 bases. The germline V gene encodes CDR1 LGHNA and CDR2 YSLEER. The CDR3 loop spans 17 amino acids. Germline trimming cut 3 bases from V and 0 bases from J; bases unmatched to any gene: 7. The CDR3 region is CASSQDRDVRSYNEQFF. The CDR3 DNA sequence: TGCGCCAGCAGCCAGGACAGGGATGTTCGCTCCTACAATGAGCAGTTCTTC.

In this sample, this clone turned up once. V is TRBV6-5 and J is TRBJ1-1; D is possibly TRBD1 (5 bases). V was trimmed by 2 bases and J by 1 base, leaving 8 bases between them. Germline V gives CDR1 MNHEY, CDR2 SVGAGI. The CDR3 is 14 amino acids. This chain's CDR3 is CASSYRGSNTEAFF. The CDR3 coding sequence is TGTGCCAGCAGTTACAGGGGCTCGAACACTGAAGCTTTCTTT.

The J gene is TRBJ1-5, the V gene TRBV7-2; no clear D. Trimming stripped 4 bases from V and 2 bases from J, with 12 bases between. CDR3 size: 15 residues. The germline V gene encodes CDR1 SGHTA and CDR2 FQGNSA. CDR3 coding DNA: TGTGCCAGCAGCTCTACGGGTTCGGGCAATCAGCCCCAGCATTTT. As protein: CASSSTGSGNQPQHF.

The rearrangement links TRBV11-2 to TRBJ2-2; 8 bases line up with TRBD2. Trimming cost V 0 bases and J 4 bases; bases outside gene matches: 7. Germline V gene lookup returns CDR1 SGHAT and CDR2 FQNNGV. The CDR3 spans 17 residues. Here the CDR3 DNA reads TGTGCCAGCAGCTTAGATGAAGCGGGAGTTAGCACCGGGGAGCTGTTTTTT. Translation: CASSLDEAGVSTGELFF.

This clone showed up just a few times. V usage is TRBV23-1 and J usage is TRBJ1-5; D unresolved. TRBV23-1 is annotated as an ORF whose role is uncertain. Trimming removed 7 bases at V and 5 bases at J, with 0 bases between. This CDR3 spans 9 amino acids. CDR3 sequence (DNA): TGCGCCAGCAATCAGCCCCAGCATTTT. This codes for CASNQPQHF.

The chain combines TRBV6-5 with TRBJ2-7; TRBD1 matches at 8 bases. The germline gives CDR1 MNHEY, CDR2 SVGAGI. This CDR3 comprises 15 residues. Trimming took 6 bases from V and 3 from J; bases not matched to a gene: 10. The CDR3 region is CASSYHQGADYEQYF. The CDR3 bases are TGTGCCAGCAGCTACCATCAGGGGGCCGACTACGAGCAGTACTTC.

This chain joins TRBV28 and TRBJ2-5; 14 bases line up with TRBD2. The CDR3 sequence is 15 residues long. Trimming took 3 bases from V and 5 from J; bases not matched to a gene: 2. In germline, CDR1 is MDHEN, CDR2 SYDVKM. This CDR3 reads CASSFWTSGRETQYF. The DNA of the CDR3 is TGTGCCAGCAGTTTTTGGACTAGCGGGAGGGAGACCCAGTACTTC.

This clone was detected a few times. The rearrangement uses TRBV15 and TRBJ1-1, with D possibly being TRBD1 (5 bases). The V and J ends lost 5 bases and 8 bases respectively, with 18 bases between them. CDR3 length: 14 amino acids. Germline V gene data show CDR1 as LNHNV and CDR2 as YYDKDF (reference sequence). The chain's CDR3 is CATSRSAGIWEAFF. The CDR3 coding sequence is TGTGCCACCAGCCGTTCCGCAGGGATTTGGGAAGCTTTCTTT.